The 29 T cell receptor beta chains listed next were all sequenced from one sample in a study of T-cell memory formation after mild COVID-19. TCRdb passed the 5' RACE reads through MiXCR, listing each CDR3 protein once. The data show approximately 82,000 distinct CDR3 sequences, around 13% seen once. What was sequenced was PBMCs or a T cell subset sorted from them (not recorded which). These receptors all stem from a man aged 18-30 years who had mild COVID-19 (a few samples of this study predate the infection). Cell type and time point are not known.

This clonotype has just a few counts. This CDR3 reads CASSQDERGRGADTQYF. The CDR3 DNA sequence: TGCGCCAGCAGCCAAGACGAACGGGGCCGGGGGGCAGATACGCAGTATTTT. The chain uses TRBV4-1 and TRBJ2-3, with 7 positions matching TRBD2. J lost 4 bases, V lost 0 bases, and 10 bases had no gene match. The CDR3 contains 17 residues. Germline V lookup: CDR1 MGHRA, CDR2 YSYEKL.

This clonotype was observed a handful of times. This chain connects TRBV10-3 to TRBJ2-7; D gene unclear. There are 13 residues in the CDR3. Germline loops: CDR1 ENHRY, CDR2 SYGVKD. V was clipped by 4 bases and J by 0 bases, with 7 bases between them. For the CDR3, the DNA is TGTGCCATCAGTGGAGAAGACTCCTACGAGCAGTACGTC. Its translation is CAISGEDSYEQYV.

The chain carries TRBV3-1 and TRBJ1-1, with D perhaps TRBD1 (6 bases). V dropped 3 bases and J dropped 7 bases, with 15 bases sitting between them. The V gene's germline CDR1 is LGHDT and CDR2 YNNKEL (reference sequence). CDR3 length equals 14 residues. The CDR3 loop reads CASSHEGGSGEAFF. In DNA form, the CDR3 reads TGTGCCAGCAGCCATGAGGGGGGGTCGGGTGAAGCTTTCTTT. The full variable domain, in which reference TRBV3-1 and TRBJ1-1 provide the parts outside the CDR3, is DTAVSQTPKYLVTQMGNDKSIKCEQNLGHDTMYWYKQDSKKFLKIMFSYNNKELIINETVPNRFSPKSPDKAHLNLHINSLELGDSAVYFCASSHEGGSGEAFFGQGTRLTVV.

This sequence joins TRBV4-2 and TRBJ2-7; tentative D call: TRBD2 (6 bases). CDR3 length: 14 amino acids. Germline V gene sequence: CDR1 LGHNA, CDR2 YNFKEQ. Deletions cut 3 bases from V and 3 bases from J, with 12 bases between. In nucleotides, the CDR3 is TGTGCCAGCAGCCAGGACCTGGGGGGCTACGAGCAGTACTTC. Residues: CASSQDLGGYEQYF.

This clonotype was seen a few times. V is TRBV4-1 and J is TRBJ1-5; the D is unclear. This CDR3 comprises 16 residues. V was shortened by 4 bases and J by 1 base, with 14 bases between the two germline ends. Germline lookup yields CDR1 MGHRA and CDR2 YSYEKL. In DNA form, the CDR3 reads TGCGCCAGCAGCCGGGGAGTGTCTACCAGCAATCAGCCCCAGCATTTT. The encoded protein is CASSRGVSTSNQPQHF.

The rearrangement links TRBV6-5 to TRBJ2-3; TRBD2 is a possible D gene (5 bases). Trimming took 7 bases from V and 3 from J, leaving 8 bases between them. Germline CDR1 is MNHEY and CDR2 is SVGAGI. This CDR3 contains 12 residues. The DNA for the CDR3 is TGTGCCAGCAACCGGGGTACAGATACGCAGTATTTT. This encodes CASNRGTDTQYF.

The chain's CDR3 is CSVGGAEAFF. The CDR3 coding sequence is TGCAGCGTTGGAGGGGCTGAAGCTTTCTTT. The J gene is TRBJ1-1, the V gene TRBV29-1; possible D gene TRBD1, 5 bases. Germline values: CDR1 SQVTM, CDR2 ANQGSEA. Trimming cost V 4 bases and J 6 bases, with 6 bases left between them. The CDR3 spans 10 residues.

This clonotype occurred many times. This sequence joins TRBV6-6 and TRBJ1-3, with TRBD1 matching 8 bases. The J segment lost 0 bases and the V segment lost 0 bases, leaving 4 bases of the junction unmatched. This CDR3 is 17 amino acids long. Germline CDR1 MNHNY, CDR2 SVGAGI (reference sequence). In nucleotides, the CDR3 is TGTGCCAGCAGTTACTCGTACAGGGGGAGCTCTGGAAACACCATATATTTT. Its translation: CASSYSYRGSSGNTIYF.

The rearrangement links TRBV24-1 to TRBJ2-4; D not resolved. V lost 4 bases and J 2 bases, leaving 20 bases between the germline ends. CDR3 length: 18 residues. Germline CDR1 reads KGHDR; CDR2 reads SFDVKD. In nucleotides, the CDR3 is TGTGCCACCAGTGAATTATTGCCCCCCCGGCTGTCCAAAAACATTCAGTACTTC. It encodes CATSELLPPRLSKNIQYF.

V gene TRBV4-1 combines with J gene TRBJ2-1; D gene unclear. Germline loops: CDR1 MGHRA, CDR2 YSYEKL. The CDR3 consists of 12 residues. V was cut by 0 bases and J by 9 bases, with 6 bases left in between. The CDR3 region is CASSQEPSEQFF. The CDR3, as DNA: TGCGCCAGCAGCCAAGAGCCGAGTGAGCAGTTCTTC.

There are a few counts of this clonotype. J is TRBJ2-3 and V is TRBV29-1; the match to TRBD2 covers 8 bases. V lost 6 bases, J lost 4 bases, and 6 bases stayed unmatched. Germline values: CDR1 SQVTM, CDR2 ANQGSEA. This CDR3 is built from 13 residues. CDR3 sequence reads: CSVVAGLADTQYF. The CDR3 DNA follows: TGCAGCGTCGTAGCGGGGCTGGCAGATACGCAGTATTTT.

The CDR3 nucleotides are TGTGCAAGTCGCTTAGATTGCGGGGGGGCCCCAGATACGCAGTATTTT. This translates into CASRLDCGGAPDTQYF. The V call is TRBV12-2, the J call TRBJ2-3; TRBD2, the table's D call, was not compared with the DNA. TRBV12-2 is labeled a pseudogene. CDR3 length: 16 residues.

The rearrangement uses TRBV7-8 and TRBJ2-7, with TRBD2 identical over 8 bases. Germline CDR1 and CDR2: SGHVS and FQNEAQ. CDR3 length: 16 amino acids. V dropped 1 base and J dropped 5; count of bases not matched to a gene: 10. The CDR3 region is CASSLVDQAGVDEQYF. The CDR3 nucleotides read TGTGCCAGCAGCTTAGTTGATCAAGCGGGGGTGGACGAGCAGTACTTC.

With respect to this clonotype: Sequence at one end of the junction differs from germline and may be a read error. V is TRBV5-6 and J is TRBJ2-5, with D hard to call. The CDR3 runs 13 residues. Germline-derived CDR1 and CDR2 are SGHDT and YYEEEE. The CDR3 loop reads CASSLTYEETQYF. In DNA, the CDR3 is TGTGCCAGCAGCTTAACTTACGAAGAAACCCAGTACTTC.

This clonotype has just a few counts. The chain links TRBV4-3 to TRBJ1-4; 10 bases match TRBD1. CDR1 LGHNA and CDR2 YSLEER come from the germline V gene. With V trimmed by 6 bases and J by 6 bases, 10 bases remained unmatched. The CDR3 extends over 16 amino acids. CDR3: CASRSGQGVSHEKLFF. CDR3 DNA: TGCGCCAGCAGAAGTGGACAGGGGGTTTCTCATGAAAAACTGTTTTTT.

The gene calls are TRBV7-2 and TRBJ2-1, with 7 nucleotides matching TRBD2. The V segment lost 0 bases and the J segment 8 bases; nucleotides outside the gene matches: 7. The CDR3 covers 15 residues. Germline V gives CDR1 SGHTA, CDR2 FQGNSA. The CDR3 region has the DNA TGTGCCAGCAGCTTAGCTAGCGGGCTATTCGATGAGCAGTTCTTC. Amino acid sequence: CASSLASGLFDEQFF. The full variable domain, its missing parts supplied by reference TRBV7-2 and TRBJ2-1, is GAGVSQSPSNKVTEKGKDVELRCDPISGHTALYWYRQSLGQGLEFLIYFQGNSAPDKSGLPSDRFSAERTGGSVSTLTIQRTQQEDSAVYLCASSLASGLFDEQFFGPGTRLTVL.

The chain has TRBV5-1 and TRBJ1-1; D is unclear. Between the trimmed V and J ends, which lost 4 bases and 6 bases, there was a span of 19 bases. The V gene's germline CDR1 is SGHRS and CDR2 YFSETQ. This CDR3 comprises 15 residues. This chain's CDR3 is CASSPLSADLPEAFF. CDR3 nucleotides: TGCGCCAGCAGCCCACTGTCCGCGGACCTCCCTGAAGCTTTCTTT. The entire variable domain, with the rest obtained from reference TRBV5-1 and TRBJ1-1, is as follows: KAGVTQTPRYLIKTRGQQVTLSCSPISGHRSVSWYQQTPGQGLQFLFEYFSETQRNKGNFPGRFSGRQFSNSRSEMNVSTLELGDSALYLCASSPLSADLPEAFFGQGTRLTVV.

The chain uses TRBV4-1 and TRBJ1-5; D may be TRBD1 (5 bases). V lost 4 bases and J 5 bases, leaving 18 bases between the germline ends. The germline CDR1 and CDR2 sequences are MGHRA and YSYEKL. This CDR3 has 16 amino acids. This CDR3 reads CASSRTPGPEYQPQHF. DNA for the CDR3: TGCGCCAGCAGCCGTACTCCGGGACCAGAATATCAGCCCCAGCATTTT.

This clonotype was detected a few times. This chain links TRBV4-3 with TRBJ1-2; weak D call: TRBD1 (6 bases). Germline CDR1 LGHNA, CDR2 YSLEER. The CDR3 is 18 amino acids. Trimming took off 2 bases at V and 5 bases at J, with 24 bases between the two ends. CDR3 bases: TGCGCCAGCAGCCAACAACCCGCGCCCCCGGACAGCACATATGGCTACACCTTC. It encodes CASSQQPAPPDSTYGYTF.

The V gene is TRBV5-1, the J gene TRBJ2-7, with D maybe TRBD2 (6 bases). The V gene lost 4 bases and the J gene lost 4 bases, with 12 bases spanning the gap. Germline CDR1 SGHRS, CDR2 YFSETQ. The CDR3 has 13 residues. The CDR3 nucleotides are TGCGCCAGCAGCCCGGGGGACGGTTACGAGCAGTACTTC. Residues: CASSPGDGYEQYF.

The CDR3 coding sequence is TGTGCCATCAGTGAAAAGGGGTTGAGCAATCAGCCCCAGCATTTT. Its protein is CAISEKGLSNQPQHF. The V gene is TRBV10-3, the J gene TRBJ1-5; tentatively, D is TRBD1 (5 bases). Germline assignment: CDR1 ENHRY and CDR2 SYGVKD. The CDR3 sequence is 15 residues long. V lost 3 bases and J 1 base, leaving 10 bases between the germline ends.

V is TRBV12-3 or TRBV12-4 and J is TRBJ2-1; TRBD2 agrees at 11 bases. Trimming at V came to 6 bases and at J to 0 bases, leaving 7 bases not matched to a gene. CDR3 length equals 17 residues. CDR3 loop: CASRNAGTSGSYNEQFF. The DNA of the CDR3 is TGTGCCAGCAGAAACGCCGGGACTAGCGGCTCCTACAATGAGCAGTTCTTC.

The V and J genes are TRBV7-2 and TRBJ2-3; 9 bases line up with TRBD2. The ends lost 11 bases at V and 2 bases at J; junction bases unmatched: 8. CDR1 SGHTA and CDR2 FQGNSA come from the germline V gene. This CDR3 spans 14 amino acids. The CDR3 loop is CAGRLAGSTDTQYF. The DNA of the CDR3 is TGTGCCGGTCGGCTAGCGGGATCCACAGATACGCAGTATTTT.

CDR3 DNA: TGTGCCAGCAGCCTTGAGGCGACAGTCCGCACTGAAGCTTTCTTT. Residues: CASSLEATVRTEAFF. This chain links TRBV7-2 with TRBJ1-1; tentatively, D is TRBD1 (5 bases). Trimming removed 5 bases from V and 4 bases from J, with 17 bases in between. Germline loops: CDR1 SGHTA, CDR2 FQGNSA. The CDR3 spans 15 residues.

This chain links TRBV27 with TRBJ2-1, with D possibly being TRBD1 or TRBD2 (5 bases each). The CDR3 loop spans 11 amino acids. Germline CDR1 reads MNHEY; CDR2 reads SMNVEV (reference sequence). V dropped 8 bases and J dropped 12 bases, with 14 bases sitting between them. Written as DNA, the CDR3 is TGTGCCAGCGGTAATCTGGGGGTGCAGTTCTTC. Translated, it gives CASGNLGVQFF.

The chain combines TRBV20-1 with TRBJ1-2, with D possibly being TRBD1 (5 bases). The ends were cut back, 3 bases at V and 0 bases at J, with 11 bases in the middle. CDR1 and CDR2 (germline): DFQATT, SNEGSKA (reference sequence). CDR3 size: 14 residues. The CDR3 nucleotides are TGCAGTGCTAGCGCCACAGGCGCTAACTATGGCTACACCTTC. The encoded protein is CSASATGANYGYTF.

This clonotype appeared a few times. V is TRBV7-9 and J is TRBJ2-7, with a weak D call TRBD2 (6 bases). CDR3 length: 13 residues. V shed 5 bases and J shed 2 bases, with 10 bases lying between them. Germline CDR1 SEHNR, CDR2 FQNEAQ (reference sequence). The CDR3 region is CASSTGVAYEQYF. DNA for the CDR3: TGTGCCAGCAGCACGGGAGTCGCCTACGAGCAGTACTTC. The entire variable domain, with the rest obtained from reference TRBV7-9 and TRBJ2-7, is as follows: DTGVSQNPRHKITKRGQNVTFRCDPISEHNRLYWYRQTLGQGPEFLTYFQNEAQLEKSRLLSDRFSAERPKGSFSTLEIQRTEQGDSAMYLCASSTGVAYEQYFGPGTRLTVT.

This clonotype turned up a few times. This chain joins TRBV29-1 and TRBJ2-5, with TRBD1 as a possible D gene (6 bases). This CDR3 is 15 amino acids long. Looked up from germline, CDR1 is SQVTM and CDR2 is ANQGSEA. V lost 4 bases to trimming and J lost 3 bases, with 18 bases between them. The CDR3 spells CSVGVFPDREETQYF. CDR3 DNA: TGCAGCGTTGGAGTCTTCCCGGACAGAGAAGAGACCCAGTACTTC.

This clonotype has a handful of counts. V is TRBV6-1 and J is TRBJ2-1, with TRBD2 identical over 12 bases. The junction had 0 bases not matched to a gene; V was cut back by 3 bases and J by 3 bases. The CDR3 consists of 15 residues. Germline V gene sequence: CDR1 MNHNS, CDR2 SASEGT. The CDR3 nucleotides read TGTGCCAGCAGTGAGACTAGCGGGGGCTACAATGAGCAGTTCTTC. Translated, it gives CASSETSGGYNEQFF.